Listed below are T cell receptor beta chains from one sample, sequenced in a study of blood T cell repertoires in COVID-19. The protocol was immunoSEQ multiplex PCR, while the TCRdb copy is restricted to in-frame clones and leaves out a portion. The repertoire holds under 150,000 clones, approximately 90% seen once, with 25% to 30% in the top ten. The sequenced sample was peripheral blood. The receptors were gathered from a human donor in a cohort sampled during active COVID-19. CDR3s include the opening cysteine and the closing phenylalanine or tryptophan. The D gene is left open where the match is weak. Part of the rows lack a size; the others show once, few, many or a class for expanded clones.

d_call,clone_size,j_call,v_call,cdr3_aa,cdr3_nt
NA,NA,TRBJ1-2,TRBV24-1,CATRGQGYTF,TGTGCCACCAGAGGACAGGGCTACACCTTC
NA,NA,TRBJ1-1,TRBV2,CASTGANTEAFF,TGTGCCAGCACAGGGGCCAACACTGAAGCTTTCTTT
NA,NA,TRBJ1-2,TRBV6-6,CASSYGGFRTAYGYTF,TGTGCCAGCAGTTACGGCGGGTTTCGAACTGCATATGGCTACACCTTC
NA,NA,TRBJ2-3,TRBV7-2,CASSSVRADTQYF,TGTGCCAGCAGCTCCGTGAGGGCAGATACGCAGTATTTT
NA,NA,TRBJ1-2,TRBV21-1,CASSKYRGQGFCTF,TGTGCCAGCAGCAAATATAGGGGACAGGGTTTCTGCACCTTC
NA,once,TRBJ1-2,TRBV18,CASSPSEGRGGYTF,TGTGCCAGCTCACCCTCCGAGGGCAGGGGCGGCTACACCTTC
NA,NA,TRBJ2-5,TRBV5-4,CASSLERQGETQYF,TGTGCCAGCAGCTTGGAAAGGCAGGGGGAGACCCAGTACTTC
TRBD1,NA,TRBJ2-2,TRBV7-8,CASSSGQGWPGELFF,TGTGCCAGCAGCTCAGGACAGGGGTGGCCCGGGGAGCTGTTTTTT
TRBD1,NA,TRBJ1-1,TRBV15,CATHPGTGGTEAFF,TGTGCCACCCACCCCGGGACAGGGGGAACTGAAGCTTTCTTT
TRBD2,NA,TRBJ2-1,TRBV11-3,CASSLLSGEYNEQFF,TGTGCCAGCAGCTTACTTAGCGGGGAATACAATGAGCAGTTCTTC
NA,NA,TRBJ1-5,TRBV5-5,CASSLEAGVLNQPQHF,TGTGCCAGCAGCTTGGAGGCAGGGGTATTGAATCAGCCCCAGCATTTT
TRBD1,NA,TRBJ1-6,TRBV18,CASSTRTGFDSPLHF,TGTGCCAGCTCAACTCGGACAGGGTTTGATTCACCCCTCCACTTT
NA,NA,TRBJ1-1,TRBV16,CASSPNPLSDRNTEAFF,TGTGCCAGCAGCCCAAACCCCCTCAGTGATCGGAACACTGAAGCTTTCTTT
NA,NA,TRBJ1-2,TRBV6-1,CASSEHRRDGYTF,TGTGCCAGCAGTGAACACAGGCGTGATGGCTACACCTTC
TRBD1,NA,TRBJ1-2,TRBV6-5,CASSYPRDRYFYGYTF,TGTGCCAGCAGTTACCCCCGGGACAGATACTTCTATGGCTACACCTTC
TRBD1,NA,TRBJ2-5,TRBV6-2/TRBV6-3,CASSHDRAETQYF,TGTGCCAGCAGCCACGACAGGGCTGAGACCCAGTACTTC
NA,NA,TRBJ1-4,TRBV5-1,CASSLVYGGPGEKLFF,TGCGCCAGCAGCTTGGTGTATGGGGGCCCAGGGGAAAAACTGTTTTTT
NA,once,TRBJ1-1,TRBV19,CASVSGWGVNTEAFF,TGTGCCAGTGTTTCAGGGTGGGGGGTGAACACTGAAGCTTTCTTT
NA,NA,TRBJ1-4,TRBV6-5,CASRRPRAVGEKLFF,TGTGCCAGCAGGAGACCCAGGGCCGTCGGGGAAAAACTGTTTTTT
NA,NA,TRBJ2-3,TRBV24-1,CATSGTSTDTQYF,TGTGCCACCTCCGGGACTAGCACAGATACGCAGTATTTT
NA,NA,TRBJ1-3,TRBV5-1,CASSLGTVGPGNTIYF,TGCGCCAGCAGCTTGGGGACAGTAGGCCCTGGAAACACCATATATTTT
TRBD1,once,TRBJ1-2,TRBV5-1,CASSPTQGQGNYGYTF,TGCGCCAGCAGCCCAACCCAAGGACAGGGAAACTATGGCTACACCTTC
NA,NA,TRBJ1-2,TRBV12-3/TRBV12-4,CASSLALVRGYTF,TGTGCCAGCAGTTTAGCGCTAGTGCGGGGCTACACCTTC
TRBD1,NA,TRBJ1-5,TRBV7-9,CASSLAGQGLGSQHF,TGTGCCAGCAGCCTGGCGGGACAGGGATTAGGGTCCCAGCATTTT
TRBD1,NA,TRBJ1-6,TRBV18,CASSLRQGRSSYNSPLHF,TGTGCCAGCTCACTGCGACAGGGACGGAGCTCCTATAATTCACCCCTCCACTTT
NA,NA,TRBJ2-3,TRBV6-5,CASSSGSGLGEDTQYF,TGTGCCAGCAGTTCTGGTAGCGGCCTCGGGGAAGATACGCAGTATTTT
NA,NA,TRBJ1-1,TRBV6-5,CASSLQLNTEAFF,TGTGCCAGCAGCCTACAGCTTAACACTGAAGCTTTCTTT
NA,NA,TRBJ2-3,TRBV29-1,CSESRGRGDTQYF,TGCAGCGAGAGCAGGGGGCGGGGGGATACGCAGTATTTT
NA,NA,TRBJ1-2,TRBV5-6,CASSLQGGGYGYTF,TGTGCCAGCAGCCTCCAAGGGGGGGGCTATGGCTACACCTTC
TRBD1,NA,TRBJ1-2,TRBV7-9,CASSPRTGNYGYTF,TGTGCCAGCAGCCCGCGGACAGGGAACTATGGCTACACCTTC
TRBD1,few,TRBJ2-7,TRBV3-1/TRBV3-2,CASSRDRAYEQYF,TGTGCCAGCAGCCGGGACAGGGCCTACGAGCAGTACTTC
NA,NA,TRBJ2-3,TRBV27,CASSRGAGEADTQYF,TGTGCCAGCAGCAGGGGGGCAGGGGAAGCAGATACGCAGTATTTT
NA,NA,TRBJ2-6,TRBV6-5,CASRLATGGANVLTF,TGTGCCAGCAGACTAGCTACGGGCGGGGCCAACGTCCTGACTTTC
NA,NA,TRBJ2-3,TRBV12-3/TRBV12-4,CASRGGDTDTQYF,TGTGCCAGCAGGGGCGGGGACACAGATACGCAGTATTTT
TRBD1,few,TRBJ1-6,TRBV3-1/TRBV3-2,CASSQAGGDSPLHF,TGTGCCAGCAGCCAAGCAGGGGGCGATTCACCCCTCCACTTT
TRBD1,NA,TRBJ2-1,TRBV7-3,CASSPLPGQGSYNEQFF,TGTGCCAGCAGCCCGTTACCGGGACAGGGCTCCTACAATGAGCAGTTCTTC
TRBD2,once,TRBJ2-3,TRBV2,CASSELAGNPTDTQYF,TGTGCCAGCAGTGAACTAGCGGGGAACCCCACAGATACGCAGTATTTT
NA,NA,TRBJ2-5,TRBV29-1,CSVDQIQETQYF,TGCAGCGTTGACCAGATCCAAGAGACCCAGTACTTC
NA,NA,TRBJ1-2,TRBV9,CASSTRQLDYGYTF,TGTGCCAGCAGCACCCGCCAACTAGACTATGGCTACACCTTC
NA,NA,TRBJ2-7,TRBV10-3,CAISVGQGSYEQYF,TGTGCCATCAGTGTGGGGCAGGGGTCCTACGAGCAGTACTTC